The sequence of this T cell receptor (beta chain) was determined in a study of OX40 agonist ivuxolimab in advanced cancers. About the research overall: The treatment was a fully human IgG2 OX40 agonist, ivuxolimab. A mean age of around 63 years, range about 20 to 79, was recorded, and around 85% were male. Findings of the study overall: Among the lowest peripheral clonal expansion occurred in 0.1-3.0 mg/kg partial responders.

With regard to this clone: The antigen is not known.

Drawing of blood for sampling happened at baseline, at cycle 4 day 1, and at cycle 7 day 1. Data came from immunoSEQ multiplex PCR; TCRdb stores just in-frame clones and leaves some out. The sample holds some 150,000 clones, roughly 91% seen once. V was pared by 6 bases and J by 4 bases, with 6 bases of the junction left unmatched. Germline-derived CDR1 and CDR2 are KGHSH and LQKENI. The CDR3 totals 14 residues. The rearrangement links TRBV18 to TRBJ2-3; 8 positions agree with TRBD2. The receptor's source is an adult with an advanced solid tumor such as melanoma, head and neck, liver or kidney cancer. Sequences were derived from CD4+ or CD8+ T cells sorted from blood, sampled in a trial of the OX40 agonist ivuxolimab. The CDR3 loop is CASSGTRQPDTQYF. CDR3 nucleotide sequence: TGTGCCAGCTCCGGGACTAGACAACCAGATACGCAGTATTTT.